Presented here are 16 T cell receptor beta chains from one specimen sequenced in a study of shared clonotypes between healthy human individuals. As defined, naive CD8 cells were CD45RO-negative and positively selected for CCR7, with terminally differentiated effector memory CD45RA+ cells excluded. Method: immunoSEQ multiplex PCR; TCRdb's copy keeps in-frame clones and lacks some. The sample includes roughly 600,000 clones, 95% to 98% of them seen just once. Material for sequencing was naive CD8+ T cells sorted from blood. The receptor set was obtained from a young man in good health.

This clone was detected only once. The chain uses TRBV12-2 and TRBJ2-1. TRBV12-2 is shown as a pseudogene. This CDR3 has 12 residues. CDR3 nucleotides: TGTGCAAGTCGCTTTATACCTTACGAGCAGTTCTTC. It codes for CASRFIPYEQFF.

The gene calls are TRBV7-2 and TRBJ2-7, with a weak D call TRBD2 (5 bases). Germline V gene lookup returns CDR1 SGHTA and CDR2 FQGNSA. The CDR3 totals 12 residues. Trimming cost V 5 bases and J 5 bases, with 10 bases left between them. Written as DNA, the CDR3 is TGTGCCAGCAGCCCCACTAGAAACGAGCAGTACTTC. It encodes CASSPTRNEQYF.

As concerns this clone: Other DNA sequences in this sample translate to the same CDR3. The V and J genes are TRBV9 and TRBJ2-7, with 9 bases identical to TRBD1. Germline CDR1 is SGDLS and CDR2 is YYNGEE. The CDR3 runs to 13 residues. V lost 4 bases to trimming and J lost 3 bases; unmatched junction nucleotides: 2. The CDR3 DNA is TGTGCCAGCAGCTTGGGACAGGGCTACGAGCAGTACTTC. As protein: CASSLGQGYEQYF.

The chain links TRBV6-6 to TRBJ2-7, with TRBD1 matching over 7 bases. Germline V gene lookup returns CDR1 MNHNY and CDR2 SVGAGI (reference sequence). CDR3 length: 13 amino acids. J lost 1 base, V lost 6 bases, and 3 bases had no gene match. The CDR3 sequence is CASSGTVSYEQYF. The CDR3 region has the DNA TGTGCCAGCAGCGGGACAGTTTCCTACGAGCAGTACTTC.

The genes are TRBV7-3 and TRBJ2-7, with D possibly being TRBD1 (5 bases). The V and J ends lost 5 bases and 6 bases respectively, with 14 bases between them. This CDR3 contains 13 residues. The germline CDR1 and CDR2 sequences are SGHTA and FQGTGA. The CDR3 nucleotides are TGTGCCAGCAGCACCGACCAGGGTGCCGAGCAGTACTTC. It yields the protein CASSTDQGAEQYF.

The CDR3 region is CASSFSGAPEAFF. In DNA, the CDR3 is TGTGCCAGCAGTTTCTCAGGGGCCCCCGAAGCTTTCTTT. This chain connects TRBV6-1 to TRBJ1-1, with D possibly being TRBD1 (6 bases). Germline CDR1 and CDR2: MNHNS and SASEGT. The CDR3 spans 13 residues. V lost 5 bases to trimming and J lost 8 bases, with 15 bases between them.

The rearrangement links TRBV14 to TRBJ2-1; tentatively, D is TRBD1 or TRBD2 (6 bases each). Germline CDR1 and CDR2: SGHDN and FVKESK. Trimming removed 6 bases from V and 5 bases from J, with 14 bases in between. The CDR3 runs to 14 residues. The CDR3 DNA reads TGTGCCAGCAGACCGTTGGGGGGCCACAATGAGCAGTTCTTC. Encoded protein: CASRPLGGHNEQFF. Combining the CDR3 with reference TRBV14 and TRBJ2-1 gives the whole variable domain EAGVTQFPSHSVIEKGQTVTLRCDPISGHDNLYWYRRVMGKEIKFLLHFVKESKQDESGMPNNRFLAERTGGTYSTLKVQPAELEDSGVYFCASRPLGGHNEQFFGPGTRLTVL.

The CDR3 nucleotides are TGTGCCAGCAGAACAAACCGACAGGGGTACACTGAAGCTTTCTTT. As protein: CASRTNRQGYTEAFF. The chain has TRBV6-1 and TRBJ1-1; TRBD1 matches at 8 bases. Germline lookup yields CDR1 MNHNS and CDR2 SASEGT. The CDR3 consists of 15 residues. V shed 6 bases, J shed 3 bases, and the junction held 9 bases outside the gene matches.

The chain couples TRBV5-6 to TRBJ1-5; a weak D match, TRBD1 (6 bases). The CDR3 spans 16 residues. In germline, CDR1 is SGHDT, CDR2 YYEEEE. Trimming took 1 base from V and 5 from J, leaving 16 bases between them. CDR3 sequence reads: CASSLSGTWFDQPQHF. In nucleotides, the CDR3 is TGTGCCAGCAGCTTGTCCGGGACATGGTTTGATCAGCCCCAGCATTTT.

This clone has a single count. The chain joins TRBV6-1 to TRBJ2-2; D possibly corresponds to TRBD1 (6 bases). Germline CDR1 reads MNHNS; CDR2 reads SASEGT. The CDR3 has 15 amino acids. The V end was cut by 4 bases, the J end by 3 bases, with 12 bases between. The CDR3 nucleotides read TGTGCCAGCAGTGGGGGGACACTTGACACCGGGGAGCTGTTTTTT. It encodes CASSGGTLDTGELFF.

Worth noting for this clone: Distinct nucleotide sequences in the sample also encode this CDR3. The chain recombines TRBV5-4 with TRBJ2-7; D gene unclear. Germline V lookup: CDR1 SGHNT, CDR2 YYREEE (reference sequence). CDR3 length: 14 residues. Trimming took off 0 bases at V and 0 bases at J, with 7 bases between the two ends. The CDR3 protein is CASSLVGGSYEQYF. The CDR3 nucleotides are TGTGCCAGCAGCTTGGTGGGTGGCTCCTACGAGCAGTACTTC.

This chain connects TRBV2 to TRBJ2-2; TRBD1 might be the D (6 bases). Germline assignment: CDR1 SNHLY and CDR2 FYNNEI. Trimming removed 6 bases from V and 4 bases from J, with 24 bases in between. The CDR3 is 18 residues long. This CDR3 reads CASRAPWDKDSGTGELFF. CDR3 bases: TGTGCCAGCAGGGCCCCCTGGGACAAGGACAGCGGCACCGGGGAGCTGTTTTTT. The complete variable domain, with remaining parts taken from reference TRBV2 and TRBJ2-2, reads EPEVTQTPSHQVTQMGQEVILRCVPISNHLYFYWYRQILGQKVEFLVSFYNNEISEKSEIFDDQFSVERPDGSNFTLKIRSTKLEDSAMYFCASRAPWDKDSGTGELFFGEGSRLTVL.

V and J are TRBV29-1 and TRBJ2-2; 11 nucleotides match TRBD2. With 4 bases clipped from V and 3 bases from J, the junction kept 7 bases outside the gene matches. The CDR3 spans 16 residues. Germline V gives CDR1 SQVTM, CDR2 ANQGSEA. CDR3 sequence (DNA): TGCAGCGTTGGGTTAGCGGGAGGGCGGGACACCGGGGAGCTGTTTTTT. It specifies CSVGLAGGRDTGELFF.

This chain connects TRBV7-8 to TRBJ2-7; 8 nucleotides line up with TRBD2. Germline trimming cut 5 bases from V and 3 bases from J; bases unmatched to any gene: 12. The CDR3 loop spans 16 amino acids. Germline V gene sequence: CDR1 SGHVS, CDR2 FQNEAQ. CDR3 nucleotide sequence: TGTGCCAGCAGCACGCCCACTAGCGGACCGGACTACGAGCAGTACTTC. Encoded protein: CASSTPTSGPDYEQYF.

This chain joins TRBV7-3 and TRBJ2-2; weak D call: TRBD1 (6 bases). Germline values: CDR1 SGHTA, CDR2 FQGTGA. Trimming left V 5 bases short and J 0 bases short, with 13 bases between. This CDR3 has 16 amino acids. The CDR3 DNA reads TGTGCCAGCAGCCCCATTGGGGGCGCGAACACCGGGGAGCTGTTTTTT. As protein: CASSPIGGANTGELFF.

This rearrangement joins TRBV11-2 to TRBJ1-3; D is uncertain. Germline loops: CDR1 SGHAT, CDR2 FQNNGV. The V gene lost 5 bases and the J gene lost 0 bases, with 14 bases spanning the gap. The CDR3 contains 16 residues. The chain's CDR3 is CASSLPMGYSGNTIYF. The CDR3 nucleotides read TGTGCCAGCAGCCTCCCAATGGGTTACTCTGGAAACACCATATATTTT.